The 31 T cell receptor beta chains below come from one sample, sequenced in a study of shared clonotypes between healthy human individuals. The data were produced by immunoSEQ multiplex PCR, yet TCRdb's version contains in-frame clones alone and is incomplete. The repertoire consists of 2 million to 2.5 million clones, with about nine tenths occurring once and the leading ten covering more than 0.35%. The source material was naive CD4+ T cells from PBMCs. Subset defined: CD45RA+ positively selected. The receptors stem from a man between 18 and 35 years old in good health. Some clones in this sample may be carry-over from other donors' samples.

The chain joins TRBV7-8 to TRBJ1-5, with D tentatively TRBD1 (6 bases). V lost 5 bases to trimming and J lost 0 bases, with 17 bases between them. Per the germline V gene, CDR1 is SGHVS and CDR2 is FQNEAQ. The CDR3 totals 17 residues. As DNA, the CDR3 is TGTGCCAGCAGCCTACGGGGGGCTGGCTATAGCAATCAGCCCCAGCATTTT. Protein: CASSLRGAGYSNQPQHF.

The CDR3 sequence: CASSPSGGPVTDTQYF. CDR3 sequence (DNA): TGTGCCAGCTCACCTTCAGGGGGCCCAGTCACAGATACGCAGTATTTT. This chain connects TRBV18 to TRBJ2-3; 8 bases match TRBD1. Looked up from germline, CDR1 is KGHSH and CDR2 is LQKENI. This CDR3 region has 16 residues. J was trimmed by 2 bases and V by 3 bases; bases with no gene match: 7.

In regard to this clone: Distinct nucleotide sequences in the sample also encode this CDR3. V and J are TRBV9 and TRBJ2-1, with 7 bases matching TRBD2. The germline CDR1 and CDR2 sequences are SGDLS and YYNGEE. CDR3 length: 16 amino acids. V trimming: 1 base; J trimming: 1 base; junction bases outside the gene matches: 5. The CDR3 nucleotides are TGTGCCAGCAGCGTAAGGACGGGAGGATCCTACAATGAGCAGTTCTTC. It is translated as CASSVRTGGSYNEQFF.

The CDR3 DNA reads TGTGCCACCAGCAGAGATAGCGGCTCTGGAAACACCATATATTTT. As protein: CATSRDSGSGNTIYF. This chain joins TRBV15 and TRBJ1-3; D call uncertain. Germline V lookup: CDR1 LNHNV, CDR2 YYDKDF (reference sequence). The V end was cut by 0 bases, the J end by 0 bases, with 6 bases between. The length of the CDR3 is 15 residues.

The chain is built from TRBV9 and TRBJ1-5; D unresolved. There are 15 residues in the CDR3. Germline CDR1 and CDR2: SGDLS and YYNGEE. The V end was cut by 0 bases, the J end by 5 bases, with 12 bases between. CDR3 sequence reads: CASSVDPSGDQPQHF. CDR3 DNA: TGTGCCAGCAGCGTAGACCCCAGCGGTGATCAGCCCCAGCATTTT.

The genes are TRBV30 and TRBJ2-1, with D possibly matching TRBD2 (5 bases). Trimming left V 0 bases short and J 4 bases short, with 10 bases between. The CDR3 is 14 amino acids. Germline V lookup: CDR1 GTSNPN, CDR2 SVGIG (reference sequence). CDR3 bases: TGTGCCTGGAGTGTAACTAGTTGGTACAATGAGCAGTTCTTC. Translated, it gives CAWSVTSWYNEQFF.

The chain links TRBV5-6 to TRBJ2-1; D gene ambiguous. Trimming removed 7 bases from V and 5 bases from J, with 7 bases in between. Germline V gene lookup returns CDR1 SGHDT and CDR2 YYEEEE. CDR3 size: 11 residues. The DNA for the CDR3 is TGTGCCAGCGAATTCGACAATGAGCAGTTCTTC. Amino acids: CASEFDNEQFF.

The chain is built from TRBV7-8 and TRBJ2-1; 7 bases match TRBD2. Trimming took 7 bases from V and 3 from J; bases not matched to a gene: 6. The CDR3 contains 14 residues. Germline-derived CDR1 and CDR2 are SGHVS and FQNEAQ. CDR3 protein: CASKRDPFYNEQFF. DNA for the CDR3: TGTGCCAGCAAGCGGGACCCATTCTACAATGAGCAGTTCTTC. The variable domain in full, with the rest retrieved from reference TRBV7-8 and TRBJ2-1, is GAGVSQSPRYKVAKRGQDVALRCDPISGHVSLFWYQQALGQGPEFLTYFQNEAQLDKSGLPSDRFFAERPEGSVSTLKIQRTQQEDSAVYLCASKRDPFYNEQFFGPGTRLTVL.

The chain is built from TRBV11-2 and TRBJ2-3; D unclear. V lost 7 bases and J lost 1, with 12 bases in between. The V gene's germline CDR1 is SGHAT and CDR2 FQNNGV. The CDR3 runs 14 residues. The DNA for the CDR3 is TGTGCCAGCACCTTGGATCGCGGCACAGATACGCAGTATTTT. It translates to CASTLDRGTDTQYF.

V and J are TRBV27 and TRBJ1-1; D remains ambiguous. V was cut by 5 bases and J by 1 base, with 14 bases left in between. The CDR3 has 15 residues. Germline CDR1 is MNHEY and CDR2 is SMNVEV (reference sequence). The CDR3 spells CASSAHFRPNTEAFF. CDR3 DNA: TGTGCCAGCAGTGCCCATTTCCGGCCGAACACTGAAGCTTTCTTT.

This chain joins TRBV11-2 and TRBJ2-2; TRBD1 or TRBD2 may be the D gene (6 bases each). CDR3 length: 17 amino acids. From germline, CDR1 is SGHAT and CDR2 FQNNGV. Trimming cost V 3 bases and J 5 bases, with 19 bases left between them. In nucleotides, the CDR3 is TGTGCCAGCAGCTTTCGGGGGCCGGCACAGGGAACCGGGGAGCTGTTTTTT. The encoded protein is CASSFRGPAQGTGELFF.

CDR3 bases: TGCGCCAGCAGCGTAGAGACTAGCGGGAGTAATGAGCAGTTCTTC. This translates into CASSVETSGSNEQFF. The chain uses TRBV5-1 and TRBJ2-1; 12 nucleotides match TRBD2. This CDR3 has 15 residues. Looked up from germline, CDR1 is SGHRS and CDR2 is YFSETQ. The V and J ends lost 4 bases and 7 bases, in that order; junction bases with no gene match: 6.

V gene TRBV11-2 combines with J gene TRBJ2-7, with 7 bases identical to TRBD2. The CDR3 is 15 residues long. V shed 1 base, J shed 2 bases, and the junction held 5 bases outside the gene matches. The germline V gene encodes CDR1 SGHAT and CDR2 FQNNGV. CDR3 DNA: TGTGCCAGCAGCTTAGGCCTTGGACTAGCCTACGAGCAGTACTTC. Its protein is CASSLGLGLAYEQYF. Full variable domain (remainder filled in from reference TRBV11-2 and TRBJ2-7): EAGVAQSPRYKIIEKRQSVAFWCNPISGHATLYWYQQILGQGPKLLIQFQNNGVVDDSQLPKDRFSAERLKGVDSTLKIQPAKLEDSAVYLCASSLGLGLAYEQYFGPGTRLTVT.

The chain couples TRBV27 to TRBJ2-7, with 8 bases identical to TRBD1. V was pared by 5 bases and J by 4 bases, with 4 bases of the junction left unmatched. The CDR3 extends over 13 amino acids. Germline assignment: CDR1 MNHEY and CDR2 SMNVEV (reference sequence). CDR3 sequence reads: CASSPRTGYEQYF. The DNA of the CDR3 is TGTGCCAGCAGTCCCCGGACAGGGTACGAGCAGTACTTC.

This rearrangement joins TRBV28 to TRBJ1-3, with 7 bases fitting TRBD1. CDR3 length equals 16 residues. The germline CDR1 and CDR2 sequences are MDHEN and SYDVKM. Unmatched junction bases numbered 13, after V lost 6 bases and J lost 5 bases. This CDR3 is CASSISPGGGRNTIYF. The CDR3 nucleotides read TGTGCCAGCAGCATCTCCCCAGGGGGAGGACGAAACACCATATATTTT.

The rearrangement links TRBV7-9 to TRBJ2-5; tentative D call: TRBD2 (6 bases). Between the trimmed V and J ends, which lost 7 bases and 9 bases, there was a span of 18 bases. The CDR3 is made up of 13 amino acids. Germline assignment: CDR1 SEHNR and CDR2 FQNEAQ (reference sequence). This CDR3 reads CASTRDSAGAQYF. The CDR3 DNA is TGTGCCAGCACCCGGGACTCAGCCGGGGCCCAGTACTTC.

The CDR3 protein is CASRKGTSGTDTQYF. CDR3 sequence (DNA): TGTGCCAGCAGGAAAGGGACTAGCGGGACAGATACGCAGTATTTT. This sequence joins TRBV2 and TRBJ2-3; TRBD2 matches 12 bases. V was clipped by 6 bases and J by 3 bases; unmatched bases: 4. CDR3 size: 15 residues. Looked up from germline, CDR1 is SNHLY and CDR2 is FYNNEI.

A word on this clone: Other DNA sequences in this sample translate to the same CDR3. DNA for the CDR3: TGCGCCAGCAGCTTGGAGGGAGAGAACACTGAAGCTTTCTTT. This gives the protein CASSLEGENTEAFF. The V and J genes are TRBV5-1 and TRBJ1-1; D is unclear. The V end lost 0 bases, the J end lost 1 base, and 7 bases lay between the germline ends. The CDR3 covers 14 residues. CDR1 and CDR2 from the germline V gene are SGHRS and YFSETQ.

V is TRBV9 and J is TRBJ2-1; D not certain. This CDR3 contains 12 residues. V lost 3 bases and J 5 bases, leaving 6 bases between the germline ends. Germline-derived CDR1 and CDR2 are SGDLS and YYNGEE. The CDR3 DNA reads TGTGCCAGCAGCGCCAATAACAATGAGCAGTTCTTC. It yields the protein CASSANNNEQFF.

This rearrangement joins TRBV6-6 to TRBJ1-4, with D possibly being TRBD1 (5 bases). Trimming stripped 8 bases from V and 11 bases from J, with 24 bases between. Looked up from germline, CDR1 is MNHNY and CDR2 is SVGAGI (reference sequence). The CDR3 length is 15 residues. This chain's CDR3 is CASGERGRVLGKLFF. The CDR3 nucleotides are TGTGCCAGCGGGGAGCGGGGCAGGGTTTTAGGTAAACTGTTTTTT.

This chain links TRBV5-4 with TRBJ2-1, with 7 nucleotides matching TRBD2. Germline-derived CDR1 and CDR2 are SGHNT and YYREEE (reference sequence). V was clipped by 4 bases and J by 9 bases; unmatched bases: 13. The CDR3 contains 15 residues. CDR3 sequence reads: CASSPGGATGGEQFF. As DNA, the CDR3 is TGTGCCAGCAGCCCGGGGGGAGCCACCGGAGGTGAGCAGTTCTTC.

The chain joins TRBV5-4 to TRBJ1-2; the match to TRBD1 covers 9 bases. This CDR3 is 13 amino acids long. Germline CDR1 and CDR2: SGHNT and YYREEE (reference sequence). V lost 4 bases, J lost 6 bases, and 4 bases stayed unmatched. The CDR3 coding sequence is TGTGCCAGCAGCCCTTGGACAGGGGATGGCTACACCTTC. This translates into CASSPWTGDGYTF.

The V gene is TRBV5-1, the J gene TRBJ2-7; D may be TRBD2 (6 bases). The ends were cut back, 0 bases at V and 5 bases at J, with 15 bases in the middle. Germline V lookup: CDR1 SGHRS, CDR2 YFSETQ. This CDR3 has 15 residues. This CDR3 reads CASSLARELFDEQYF. DNA for the CDR3: TGCGCCAGCAGCTTGGCACGGGAGCTTTTCGACGAGCAGTACTTC.

In nucleotides, the CDR3 is TGTGCCAGCAGTCTCGGACAGGGGAGGCGATGGGAGACCCAGTACTTC. It translates to CASSLGQGRRWETQYF. The chain couples TRBV6-6 to TRBJ2-5, with 9 bases that match TRBD1. The junction had 12 bases not matched to a gene; V was cut back by 5 bases and J by 5 bases. The CDR3 totals 16 residues. Germline lookup yields CDR1 MNHNY and CDR2 SVGAGI (reference sequence).

V is TRBV25-1 and J is TRBJ2-3; D gene ambiguous. Trimming stripped 1 base from V and 5 bases from J, with 4 bases between. Germline V CDR1 and CDR2: MGHDK, SYGVNS. The CDR3 contains 12 residues. CDR3 bases: TGTGCCAGCAGTGAATCTATAGATACGCAGTATTTT. It translates to CASSESIDTQYF.

The rearrangement links TRBV7-9 to TRBJ2-2; 7 nucleotides line up with TRBD2. The CDR3 spans 16 residues. Losses at the gene ends were 5 bases for V and 0 bases for J; bases not matched to a gene: 6. The germline gives CDR1 SEHNR, CDR2 FQNEAQ (reference sequence). The chain's CDR3 is CASSLLAPTNTGELFF. For the CDR3, the DNA is TGTGCCAGCAGCCTACTAGCGCCTACGAACACCGGGGAGCTGTTTTTT.

This chain connects TRBV5-1 to TRBJ2-2, with D tentatively TRBD1 or TRBD2 (5 bases each). V lost 6 bases to trimming and J lost 0 bases, with 9 bases between them. The CDR3 is made up of 14 amino acids. Germline-derived CDR1 and CDR2 are SGHRS and YFSETQ. CDR3 sequence (DNA): TGCGCCAGCAACGGGGCACCGAACACCGGGGAGCTGTTTTTT. It encodes CASNGAPNTGELFF.

The gene calls are TRBV5-1 and TRBJ2-7; no clear D. From germline, CDR1 is SGHRS and CDR2 YFSETQ. V was clipped by 5 bases and J by 1 base, with 13 bases between them. The CDR3 totals 14 residues. CDR3 DNA sequence: TGCGCCAGCAGGCTGCGCGTCGATTCCTACGAGCAGTACTTC. This translates into CASRLRVDSYEQYF.

The chain carries TRBV19 and TRBJ1-2; a weak D match, TRBD1 (5 bases). V was trimmed by 7 bases and J by 8 bases, leaving 17 bases between them. This CDR3 has 13 residues. Germline loops: CDR1 LNHDA, CDR2 SQIVND (reference sequence). The CDR3 DNA follows: TGTGCCAGTAAACCTCAGGGTGATTGGGGCTACACCTTC. Residues: CASKPQGDWGYTF.

The J gene is TRBJ2-1, the V gene TRBV7-2; no firm D call. V gave up 0 bases and J gave up 3 bases, with 3 bases separating them. CDR1 and CDR2 from the germline V gene are SGHTA and FQGNSA. The CDR3 is made up of 13 amino acids. CDR3 amino acids: CASSLAFYNEQFF. The CDR3 nucleotides are TGTGCCAGCAGCTTAGCATTCTACAATGAGCAGTTCTTC.

The chain combines TRBV6-6 with TRBJ1-2; D gene ambiguous. CDR1 is MNHNY and CDR2 is SVGAGI in the germline V gene (reference sequence). This CDR3 spans 15 amino acids. Trimming shortened V by 1 base and J by 2 bases, and 11 bases separated the two germline ends. CDR3 nucleotides: TGTGCCAGCAGTTACTTGGAAGGGTCCAACTATGGCTACACCTTC. It encodes CASSYLEGSNYGYTF.